Following are 10 T cell receptor beta chains from one sample sequenced in a study of T cells in Graves' hyperthyroidism and ophthalmopathy. RNA transcripts provided the source from which TCR beta CDR3 regions were amplified. A first-round RT-PCR of the TCR CDR3 used the HTBI primer set. TCRdb recomputed calls from the multiplex PCR reads with MiXCR, one row per CDR3 protein. The sample holds hundreds of thousands of distinct CDR3 sequences, roughly 17% seen once. Sequencing was performed on blood. The receptors were gathered from a woman between 18 and 29 years old with Graves' hyperthyroidism.

The chain links TRBV20-1 to TRBJ2-1, with TRBD2 matching 9 bases. The CDR3 contains 18 residues. With V trimmed by 1 base and J by 4 bases, 14 bases remained unmatched. Germline V gene sequence: CDR1 DFQATT, CDR2 SNEGSKA (reference sequence). The CDR3 DNA is TGCAGTGCTAGAGGGGGGCGGGGGGGGGGGGGCCTTTACAATGAGCAGTTCTTC. Translation gives CSARGGRGGGGLYNEQFF.

With regard to this clonotype: A read error may be the cause here, since a much bigger clone is one base away. V and J are TRBV12-3 or TRBV12-4 and TRBJ2-3, with 12 bases lining up with TRBD2. There are 17 residues in the CDR3. CDR3 region: CASSLYPSGGVTGTQYF. CDR3 DNA sequence: TGTGCCAGCAGTTTATATCCTAGCGGGGGGGTAACAGGTACGCAGTATTTT.

Ten or more counts support this clonotype. The rearrangement uses TRBV7-9 and TRBJ2-7; 7 bases are shared with TRBD1. The CDR3 totals 15 residues. V trimming: 4 bases; J trimming: 3 bases; junction bases outside the gene matches: 9. Per the germline V gene, CDR1 is SEHNR and CDR2 is FQNEAQ (reference sequence). CDR3 residues: CASSSTGQPLYEQYF. The CDR3 DNA sequence: TGTGCCAGCAGCTCCACGGGACAGCCCCTCTACGAGCAGTACTTC.

This clonotype was observed many times. The chain is built from TRBV7-8 and TRBJ2-5, with 7 nucleotides matching TRBD2. The CDR3 runs 13 residues. Germline V gene lookup returns CDR1 SGHVS and CDR2 FQNEAQ. V shed 5 bases, J shed 5 bases, and the junction held 5 bases outside the gene matches. For the CDR3, the DNA is TGTGCCAGCAGCCAAGGACTAGTTGAGACCCAGTACTTC. Amino acids: CASSQGLVETQYF. The entire variable domain, with the rest obtained from reference TRBV7-8 and TRBJ2-5, is as follows: GAGVSQSPRYKVAKRGQDVALRCDPISGHVSLFWYQQALGQGPEFLTYFQNEAQLDKSGLPSDRFFAERPEGSVSTLKIQRTQQEDSAVYLCASSQGLVETQYFGPGTRLLVL.

A few counts support this clonotype. The chain recombines TRBV20-1 with TRBJ2-1, with D possibly matching TRBD1 (5 bases). The CDR3 is made up of 12 amino acids. The germline gives CDR1 DFQATT, CDR2 SNEGSKA (reference sequence). Trimming took off 6 bases at V and 4 bases at J, with 10 bases between the two ends. The CDR3 loop reads CSAKRGYNEQFF. The CDR3 DNA reads TGCAGTGCAAAAAGGGGATACAATGAGCAGTTCTTC.

This clonotype was recorded at least ten times. V is TRBV2 and J is TRBJ1-5, with D unclear. The CDR3 extends over 16 amino acids. V was pared by 3 bases and J by 2 bases, with 14 bases between. Germline V gene data show CDR1 as SNHLY and CDR2 as FYNNEI. The CDR3 region is CASSEGGGGRNQPQHF. The CDR3 region has the DNA TGTGCCAGCAGTGAGGGTGGCGGCGGGCGCAATCAGCCCCAGCATTTT. Full variable domain (remainder filled in from reference TRBV2 and TRBJ1-5): EPEVTQTPSHQVTQMGQEVILRCVPISNHLYFYWYRQILGQKVEFLVSFYNNEISEKSEIFDDQFSVERPDGSNFTLKIRSTKLEDSAMYFCASSEGGGGRNQPQHFGDGTRLSIL.

The V and J genes are TRBV27 and TRBJ2-2; no clear D. Between the trimmed V and J ends, which lost 1 base and 9 bases, there was a span of 18 bases. CDR1 and CDR2 from the germline V gene are MNHEY and SMNVEV (reference sequence). This CDR3 is 16 amino acids long. Written as DNA, the CDR3 is TGTGCCAGCAGTTTATATGAGCCGGTAAATGCTCGGGAGCTGTTTTTT. Amino acids: CASSLYEPVNARELFF.

This clonotype was seen at least ten times. This chain links TRBV10-3 with TRBJ2-5, with TRBD1 matching over 9 bases. Trimming at V came to 5 bases and at J to 2 bases, leaving 3 bases not matched to a gene. Germline CDR1 and CDR2: ENHRY and SYGVKD. The CDR3 contains 14 residues. Here the CDR3 DNA reads TGTGCCATCAGTAACAGGGGGCATCAAGAGACCCAGTACTTC. This gives the protein CAISNRGHQETQYF.

The V gene is TRBV12-3 or TRBV12-4, the J gene TRBJ2-3; no firm D call. CDR3 length equals 12 residues. V lost 3 bases, J lost 7 bases, and 8 bases lay in between. The CDR3 sequence: CASSFVHHTQYF. CDR3 DNA sequence: TGTGCCAGCAGTTTTGTACACCATACGCAGTATTTT.

This clonotype was counted once. The chain combines TRBV7-9 with TRBJ2-3; TRBD2 might be the D (5 bases). CDR3 length equals 15 residues. The V gene's germline CDR1 is SEHNR and CDR2 FQNEAQ (reference sequence). Trimming stripped 4 bases from V and 5 bases from J, with 16 bases between. Here the CDR3 DNA reads TGTGCCAGCAGCTCCCCACGGGGTAGGCTAGATACGCAGTATTTT. It is translated as CASSSPRGRLDTQYF. Full variable domain (outside the CDR3, taken from reference TRBV7-9 and TRBJ2-3): DTGVSQNPRHKITKRGQNVTFRCDPISEHNRLYWYRQTLGQGPEFLTYFQNEAQLEKSRLLSDRFSAERPKGSFSTLEIQRTEQGDSAMYLCASSSPRGRLDTQYFGPGTRLTVL.